The 15 T cell receptor beta chains presented below share a single source sample, sequenced in a study of tumour-infiltrating T cells in Burkitt lymphoma. The data were produced by immunoSEQ multiplex PCR, yet TCRdb's version contains in-frame clones alone and is incomplete. The sample lists over 2,000 clones, roughly 14% occurring once. Sequencing used tumor tissue. These receptors were collected from a human donor with Burkitt lymphoma.

This clone turned up a few times. The chain combines TRBV6-5 with TRBJ1-5; D uncertain. Germline CDR1 reads MNHEY; CDR2 reads SVGAGI. Between the trimmed V and J ends, which lost 4 bases and 6 bases, there was a span of 13 bases. The CDR3 has 14 residues. The CDR3 DNA reads as TGTGCCAGCAGTTCCGGGGAGTCAGGTCAGCCCCAGCATTTT. Its protein is CASSSGESGQPQHF.

V is TRBV10-2 and J is TRBJ1-1, with no clear D. CDR1 WSHSY and CDR2 SAAADI come from the germline V gene. V was clipped by 7 bases and J by 3 bases, with 12 bases between them. The CDR3 is 13 residues long. CDR3 sequence (DNA): TGCGCCAGCACTGATGCCAGCTACACTGAAGCTTTCTTT. Its translation: CASTDASYTEAFF.

This clone has just a few counts. This sequence joins TRBV5-1 and TRBJ2-1; the D gene is possibly TRBD2 (6 bases). V shed 6 bases and J shed 0 bases, with 10 bases lying between them. The CDR3 length is 14 residues. The germline CDR1 and CDR2 sequences are SGHRS and YFSETQ. The CDR3, as DNA: TGCGCCAGCATGGTTAGCGGCTCCTACAATGAGCAGTTCTTC. Its protein is CASMVSGSYNEQFF.

The chain joins TRBV10-2 to TRBJ2-1; a weak D match, TRBD2 (5 bases). Germline CDR1 WSHSY, CDR2 SAAADI. This CDR3 has 16 residues. V gave up 6 bases and J gave up 10 bases, with 25 bases separating them. This chain's CDR3 is CASSEASIVGYREQFF. The CDR3 DNA follows: TGCGCCAGCAGCGAAGCTAGCATCGTGGGTTATCGGGAGCAGTTCTTC.

The CDR3 loop is CASSKARGQGALNEQFF. The CDR3 coding sequence is TGTGCCAGCAGTAAGGCCCGGGGACAGGGGGCGTTAAATGAGCAGTTCTTC. The J gene is TRBJ2-1, the V gene TRBV27, with 12 bases lining up with TRBD1. Trimming took 5 bases from V and 7 from J; bases not matched to a gene: 12. Per the germline V gene, CDR1 is MNHEY and CDR2 is SMNVEV (reference sequence). This CDR3 spans 17 amino acids.

This clone has a handful of counts. The chain joins TRBV5-1 to TRBJ2-7; D is unresolved. V was cut by 3 bases and J by 2 bases, with 9 bases left in between. CDR3 length: 13 residues. Germline lookup yields CDR1 SGHRS and CDR2 YFSETQ. This CDR3 reads CASSSPAPYEQYF. The CDR3, as DNA: TGCGCCAGCAGCTCGCCAGCGCCCTACGAGCAGTACTTC.

The rearrangement links TRBV28 to TRBJ1-1; 8 nucleotides match TRBD1. J lost 5 bases, V lost 6 bases, and 11 bases had no gene match. Germline V gene sequence: CDR1 MDHEN, CDR2 SYDVKM. This CDR3 spans 15 amino acids. The CDR3 protein is CASSPRQGAVTEAFF. The CDR3 nucleotides read TGTGCCAGCAGCCCTCGCCAGGGGGCAGTTACTGAAGCTTTCTTT.

This clone was seen only a few times. J is TRBJ2-3 and V is TRBV5-1; no clear D gene. Between the trimmed V and J ends, which lost 6 bases and 4 bases, there was a span of 9 bases. Germline V gives CDR1 SGHRS, CDR2 YFSETQ. CDR3 length: 12 residues. The CDR3 protein is CASKETADTQYF. The CDR3 coding sequence is TGCGCCAGCAAGGAGACGGCAGATACGCAGTATTTT.

This clone was observed a handful of times. This chain connects TRBV18 to TRBJ1-6; TRBD1 might be the D (5 bases). The CDR3 length is 16 residues. From germline, CDR1 is KGHSH and CDR2 LQKENI. V was pared by 4 bases and J by 11 bases, with 21 bases between. CDR3 sequence (DNA): TGTGCCAGCTCACTGCCGGGGGGTGGAGGGTTAACACCCCTCCACTTT. Its protein is CASSLPGGGGLTPLHF.

This chain links TRBV19 with TRBJ1-1; 7 bases align to TRBD1. Germline loops: CDR1 LNHDA, CDR2 SQIVND (reference sequence). The V and J ends lost 8 bases and 2 bases, in that order; junction bases with no gene match: 14. CDR3 length equals 16 residues. In nucleotides, the CDR3 is TGTGCCAGTCGGGACAGCCAGATCTCATACAACACTGAAGCTTTCTTT. It translates to CASRDSQISYNTEAFF.

This clone showed up just a few times. The chain couples TRBV27 to TRBJ1-1, with D possibly being TRBD1 (5 bases). The V and J ends lost 6 bases and 6 bases respectively, with 14 bases between them. Germline V gives CDR1 MNHEY, CDR2 SMNVEV (reference sequence). The CDR3 sequence is 13 residues long. Written as DNA, the CDR3 is TGTGCCAGCAGGGGACGAGGGATCGCTGAAGCTTTCTTT. Protein: CASRGRGIAEAFF.

This clone was seen a handful of times. The rearrangement joins TRBV5-1 to TRBJ2-5, with D possibly TRBD1 on 6 matching bases. Trimming cost V 4 bases and J 0 bases, with 13 bases left between them. Per germline, CDR1 SGHRS and CDR2 YFSETQ. The CDR3 has 15 residues. In DNA form, the CDR3 reads TGCGCCAGCAGCCAAGCCGGGACACACCAAGAGACCCAGTACTTC. Translating gives CASSQAGTHQETQYF.

In this sample, this clone turned up a few times. This chain joins TRBV6-1 and TRBJ2-5; a weak D match, TRBD1 (6 bases). CDR1 and CDR2 (germline): MNHNS, SASEGT. This CDR3 spans 15 amino acids. The V end lost 4 bases, the J end lost 2 bases, and 14 bases lay between the germline ends. CDR3 in amino acids: CASSVYRVRQETQYF. For the CDR3, the DNA is TGTGCCAGCAGTGTATACAGGGTGAGGCAAGAGACCCAGTACTTC.

In its sample, this clone was seen a few times. DNA for the CDR3: TGTGCCAGCTCACCACCGGACGTGAATGAGCAGTTCTTC. It specifies CASSPPDVNEQFF. The rearrangement joins TRBV18 to TRBJ2-1; D gene uncertain. Per the germline V gene, CDR1 is KGHSH and CDR2 is LQKENI. The CDR3 sequence is 13 residues long. Trimming pared 0 bases from V and 7 bases from J, leaving 7 bases between. Based on the CDR3 plus reference TRBV18 and TRBJ2-1, the full variable domain is NAGVMQNPRHLVRRRGQEARLRCSPMKGHSHVYWYRQLPEEGLKFMVYLQKENIIDESGMPKERFSAEFPKEGPSILRIQQVVRGDSAAYFCASSPPDVNEQFFGPGTRLTVL.

The J gene is TRBJ2-7, the V gene TRBV7-2; weak D call: TRBD2 (6 bases). V shed 2 bases and J shed 3 bases, with 14 bases lying between them. Germline V gene sequence: CDR1 SGHTA, CDR2 FQGNSA. CDR3 size: 15 residues. CDR3 region: CASSLSVAAVYEQYF. Written as DNA, the CDR3 is TGTGCCAGCAGCTTAAGCGTAGCGGCGGTCTACGAGCAGTACTTC.